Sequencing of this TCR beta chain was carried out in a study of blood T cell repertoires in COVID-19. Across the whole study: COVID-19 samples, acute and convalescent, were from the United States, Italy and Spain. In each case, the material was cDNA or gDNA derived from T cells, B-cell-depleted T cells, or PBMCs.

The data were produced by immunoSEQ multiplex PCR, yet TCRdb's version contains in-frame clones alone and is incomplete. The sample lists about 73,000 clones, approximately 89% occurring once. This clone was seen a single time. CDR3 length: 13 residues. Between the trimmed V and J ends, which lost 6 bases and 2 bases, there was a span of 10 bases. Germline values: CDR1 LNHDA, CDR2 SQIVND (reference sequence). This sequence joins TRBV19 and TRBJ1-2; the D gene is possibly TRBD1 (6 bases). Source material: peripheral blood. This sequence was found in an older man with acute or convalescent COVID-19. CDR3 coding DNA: TGTGCCAGTAGCCCTACAGGGAACTATGGCTACACCTTC. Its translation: CASSPTGNYGYTF.